A single TCR beta chain is shown here with its context. Its antigen remains unknown. The authors ran a second PCR of about 7 to 11 cycles using a sample-barcoded 5' primer and a J-beta primer mix. TCRdb re-derived calls from the 5' RACE reads in MiXCR, one entry per CDR3 protein. The data show over 1,300,000 distinct CDR3 sequences, roughly 64% seen once. This entry is derived from a study of blood T cells in healthy people across ages. The study's findings and limits: Roughly linear age-related decline in beta diversity appeared, significant by age approximately 43. When one million T cells were used, diversity estimates were thought to be underestimates.

Healthy Caucasian individuals from Russia aged about 6 to 90 served as donors. Trimming stripped 2 bases from V and 4 bases from J, with 9 bases between. This CDR3 has 13 amino acids. CDR1 is ENHRY and CDR2 is SYGVKD in the germline V gene. The receptor's source is a young man in good health. The sample comprised blood. The gene calls are TRBV10-3 and TRBJ2-7, with D perhaps given as TRBD1 or TRBD2 (5 bases each). CDR3 coding DNA: TGTGCCATCAGTGAGGGGGACGTTTACGAGCAGTACTTC. It encodes CAISEGDVYEQYF.